The subject of this entry is one T cell receptor beta chain. This sample was taken from a study of blood T cell repertoires in COVID-19. The wider study: Sites across the United States, Italy and Spain contributed samples from acute and convalescent COVID-19. T cells, B-cell-depleted T cells, or PBMCs provided the cDNA or gDNA that served as material.

The V gene's germline CDR1 is LGHDT and CDR2 YNNKEL (reference sequence). The length of the CDR3 is 12 residues. Trimming removed 3 bases at V and 9 bases at J, with 12 bases between. Profiling relied on immunoSEQ multiplex PCR, and the TCRdb table lists in-frame clones only, not all of them. The sample records approximately 190,000 clones, around 80% being singletons. Sequencing was performed on peripheral blood. The V and J genes are TRBV3-1 (or the pseudogene TRBV3-2) and TRBJ2-7; possible D gene TRBD2, 5 bases. The receptor was isolated from a human donor in a cohort sampled during active COVID-19. CDR3 amino acids: CASSHMGGRQYF. CDR3 bases: TGTGCCAGCAGCCATATGGGCGGGCGGCAGTACTTC.